One sample yielded the 14 T cell receptor beta chains listed below, sequenced in a study of metastatic and nonmetastatic thyroid tumors. Patients were all untreated before their thyroid surgery. TCRdb re-called the PCR reads through MiXCR. The profile shows around 17,000 clones, about 22% of them singletons. Input material: adjacent normal tissue. The receptors come from a female donor with papillary thyroid cancer or a benign thyroid nodule (not recorded which). Some clones in this sample may be carry-over from other donors' samples.

The chain employs TRBV7-8 and TRBJ2-1, with 10 bases aligning to TRBD2. The CDR3 contains 17 residues. Germline lookup yields CDR1 SGHVS and CDR2 FQNEAQ. With V trimmed by 2 bases and J by 7 bases, 11 bases remained unmatched. The CDR3 is CASSLSSGGAIRNEQFF. The CDR3 DNA sequence: TGTGCCAGCAGCTTATCCAGCGGGGGGGCAATTAGAAATGAGCAGTTCTTC.

This clone was observed at least ten times. The chain recombines TRBV6-2 or TRBV6-3 with TRBJ2-7; D uncertain. The ends were cut back, 6 bases at V and 4 bases at J, with 10 bases in the middle. This CDR3 spans 12 amino acids. Germline-derived CDR1 and CDR2 are MNHEY and SVGEGT. The CDR3 DNA reads TGTGCCAGCAGCCCCGACCTGTACGAGCAGTACTTC. Its protein is CASSPDLYEQYF.

The chain couples TRBV19 to TRBJ1-1; no definite D call. The CDR3 extends over 16 amino acids. The germline gives CDR1 LNHDA, CDR2 SQIVND (reference sequence). V dropped 1 base and J dropped 0 bases, with 12 bases sitting between them. This chain's CDR3 is CASSIAYGVMNTEAFF. In DNA, the CDR3 is TGTGCCAGTAGTATAGCCTACGGAGTGATGAACACTGAAGCTTTCTTT.

This clone was counted a few times. The rearrangement uses TRBV11-2 and TRBJ2-7; 10 bases line up with TRBD1. This CDR3 contains 18 residues. CDR1 is SGHAT and CDR2 is FQNNGV in the germline V gene. The V gene end was trimmed by 2 bases and the J gene end by 0 bases; junction bases not matched to a gene: 10. Written as DNA, the CDR3 is TGTGCCAGCAGCTTACACGGGACAGGGGCCCCATCCTCCTACGAGCAGTACTTC. As protein: CASSLHGTGAPSSYEQYF.

This clone showed up many times. This rearrangement joins TRBV7-9 to TRBJ1-4, with no clear D. V was cut by 4 bases and J by 0 bases, with 18 bases left in between. CDR1 SEHNR and CDR2 FQNEAQ come from the germline V gene (reference sequence). The CDR3 has 18 amino acids. DNA of the CDR3: TGTGCCAGCAGCTCCGGACCTGACTCCGATGCAACTAATGAAAAACTGTTTTTT. This gives the protein CASSSGPDSDATNEKLFF.

This clone has only a few counts. The CDR3 DNA reads as TGTGCCAGCTCACCACCACAGGGATTTAACTATGGCTACACCTTC. This codes for CASSPPQGFNYGYTF. J is TRBJ1-2 and V is TRBV18; tentative D call: TRBD1 (6 bases). V lost 0 bases and J 1 base, leaving 9 bases between the germline ends. The CDR3 sequence is 15 residues long. CDR1 is KGHSH, CDR2 LQKENI, per germline.

This rearrangement joins TRBV5-1 to TRBJ1-6; TRBD1 matches 9 bases. V was pared by 4 bases and J by 0 bases, with 5 bases of the junction left unmatched. This CDR3 region has 17 residues. The germline V gene encodes CDR1 SGHRS and CDR2 YFSETQ. Written as DNA, the CDR3 is TGCGCCAGCAGCACCGGACAGGGGAGCTCCTATAATTCACCCCTCCACTTT. Translated, it gives CASSTGQGSSYNSPLHF.

As for this clone: The junction does not match germline at one end; this may be a read error. The same CDR3 also results from other DNA sequences found in this sample. CDR3 nucleotide sequence: TGTGCCAGCAGCTCCACAGGGTTACTGAACACTGAGGCTTTCTTT. The encoded protein is CASSSTGLLNTEAFF. The V and J genes are TRBV5-6 and TRBJ1-1, with D perhaps matching TRBD1 (6 bases). The CDR3 has 15 amino acids. Germline V lookup: CDR1 SGHDT, CDR2 YYEEEE.

This chain joins TRBV20-1 and TRBJ2-7; 9 bases fit TRBD1. The junction had 12 bases not matched to a gene; V was cut back by 4 bases and J by 5 bases. The CDR3 length is 15 residues. The germline V gene encodes CDR1 DFQATT and CDR2 SNEGSKA (reference sequence). CDR3 region: CSAKIPGQGIHEQYF. The CDR3 DNA reads as TGCAGTGCTAAAATTCCGGGACAGGGTATCCACGAGCAGTACTTC.

Worth noting for this clone: Other DNA sequences in this specimen translate into the identical CDR3. The chain has TRBV5-1 and TRBJ2-5; 8 nucleotides match TRBD1. The CDR3 extends over 14 amino acids. V was pared by 4 bases and J by 2 bases, with 4 bases of the junction left unmatched. Germline CDR1 reads SGHRS; CDR2 reads YFSETQ. The CDR3 region has the DNA TGCGCCAGCAGCCTGAGACAGGGGCAAGAGACCCAGTACTTC. Its protein product is CASSLRQGQETQYF. Using reference TRBV5-1 and TRBJ2-5 for the parts outside the CDR3, the full variable domain is KAGVTQTPRYLIKTRGQQVTLSCSPISGHRSVSWYQQTPGQGLQFLFEYFSETQRNKGNFPGRFSGRQFSNSRSEMNVSTLELGDSALYLCASSLRQGQETQYFGPGTRLLVL.

A word on this clone: A much larger clonotype is one base distant, so this may be a read error. This chain joins TRBV19 and TRBJ2-7; unclear D gene. CDR3 size: 13 residues. Germline CDR1 and CDR2: LNHDA and SQIVND (reference sequence). The CDR3 nucleotides are TGTGCCAGTTGTATGAGGTCCAGCTACGAGCAGTACTTC. Encoded protein: CASCMRSSYEQYF.

The chain combines TRBV2 with TRBJ2-3, with TRBD2 matching 10 bases. The CDR3 covers 16 residues. J gave up 6 bases and V 4 bases, and 10 bases lay outside the gene matches. Per germline, CDR1 SNHLY and CDR2 FYNNEI. The CDR3 DNA reads as TGTGCCAGCAGTGGGGCTAGCGGGAGTACAGGGGATACGCAGTATTTT. Translating gives CASSGASGSTGDTQYF. The whole variable domain, remainder taken from reference TRBV2 and TRBJ2-3, is EPEVTQTPSHQVTQMGQEVILRCVPISNHLYFYWYRQILGQKVEFLVSFYNNEISEKSEIFDDQFSVERPDGSNFTLKIRSTKLEDSAMYFCASSGASGSTGDTQYFGPGTRLTVL.

This clone was detected ten times or more. V usage is TRBV5-5 and J usage is TRBJ2-2; 8 bases agree with TRBD2. Germline values: CDR1 SGHKS, CDR2 YYEKEE (reference sequence). The CDR3 is made up of 15 amino acids. V was pared by 2 bases and J by 2 bases, with 2 bases of the junction left unmatched. The CDR3 loop reads CASSFGGGNTGELFF. DNA of the CDR3: TGTGCCAGCAGCTTCGGGGGGGGTAACACCGGGGAGCTGTTTTTT.

There are many counts of this clone. The chain links TRBV2 to TRBJ1-1; D unresolved. Looked up from germline, CDR1 is SNHLY and CDR2 is FYNNEI. This CDR3 spans 13 amino acids. Trimming stripped 6 bases from V and 1 base from J, with 9 bases between. The CDR3 sequence: CASSAYENTEAFF. As DNA, the CDR3 is TGTGCCAGCAGCGCCTACGAGAACACTGAAGCTTTCTTT.